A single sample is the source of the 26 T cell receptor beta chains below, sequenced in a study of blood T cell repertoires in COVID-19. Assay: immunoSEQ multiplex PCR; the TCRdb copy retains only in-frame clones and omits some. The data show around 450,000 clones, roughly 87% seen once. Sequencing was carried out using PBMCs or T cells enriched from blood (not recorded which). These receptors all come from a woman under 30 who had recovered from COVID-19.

The CDR3 DNA reads as TGTGCCAGCAGTCCCGGGACAGGCACAGATACGCAGTATTTT. This encodes CASSPGTGTDTQYF. The V gene is TRBV2, the J gene TRBJ2-3; 7 bases map to TRBD1. In germline, CDR1 is SNHLY, CDR2 FYNNEI. This CDR3 spans 14 amino acids. With 5 bases clipped from V and 1 base from J, the junction kept 3 bases outside the gene matches.

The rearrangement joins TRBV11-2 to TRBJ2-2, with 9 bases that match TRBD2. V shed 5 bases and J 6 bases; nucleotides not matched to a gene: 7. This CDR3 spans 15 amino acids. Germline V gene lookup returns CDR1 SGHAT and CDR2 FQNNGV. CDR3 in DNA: TGTGCCAGCAGCCCGCGGGGGGGCGCGGCCGGGGAGCTGTTTTTT. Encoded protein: CASSPRGGAAGELFF.

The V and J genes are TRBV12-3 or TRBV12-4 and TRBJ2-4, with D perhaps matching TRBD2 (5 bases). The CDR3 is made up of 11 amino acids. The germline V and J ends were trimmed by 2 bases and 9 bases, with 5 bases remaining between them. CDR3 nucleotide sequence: TGTGCCAGCAGTTTACGGGGCATTCAGTACTTC. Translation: CASSLRGIQYF.

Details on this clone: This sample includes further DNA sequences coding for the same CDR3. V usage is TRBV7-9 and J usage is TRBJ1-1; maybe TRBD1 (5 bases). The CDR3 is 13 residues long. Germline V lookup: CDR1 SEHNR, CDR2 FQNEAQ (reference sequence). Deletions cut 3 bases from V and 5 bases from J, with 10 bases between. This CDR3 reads CASSLLGGTEAFF. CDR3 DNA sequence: TGTGCCAGCAGCTTGTTGGGGGGAACTGAAGCTTTCTTT.

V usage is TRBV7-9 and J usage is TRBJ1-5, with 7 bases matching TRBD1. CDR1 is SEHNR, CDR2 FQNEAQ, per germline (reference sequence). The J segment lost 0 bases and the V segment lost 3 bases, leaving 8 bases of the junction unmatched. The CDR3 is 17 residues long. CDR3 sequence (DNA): TGTGCCAGCAGCTTTCACCAGGGGGGCTATAGCAATCAGCCCCAGCATTTT. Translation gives CASSFHQGGYSNQPQHF.

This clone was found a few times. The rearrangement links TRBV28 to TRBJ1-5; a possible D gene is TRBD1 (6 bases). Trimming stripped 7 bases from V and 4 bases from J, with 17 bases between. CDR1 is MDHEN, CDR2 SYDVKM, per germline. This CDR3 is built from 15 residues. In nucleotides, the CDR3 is TGTGCCAGCATCGGGACAAGACGCTTGAATCAGCCCCAGCATTTT. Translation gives CASIGTRRLNQPQHF.

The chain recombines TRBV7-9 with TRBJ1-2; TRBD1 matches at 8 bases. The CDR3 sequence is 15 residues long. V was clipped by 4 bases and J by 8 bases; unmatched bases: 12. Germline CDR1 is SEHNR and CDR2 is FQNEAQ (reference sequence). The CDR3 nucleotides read TGTGCCAGCAGCTCGGGGACAGGACCTAATAGGGGCTACACCTTC. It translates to CASSSGTGPNRGYTF. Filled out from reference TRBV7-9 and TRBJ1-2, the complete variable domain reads DTGVSQNPRHKITKRGQNVTFRCDPISEHNRLYWYRQTLGQGPEFLTYFQNEAQLEKSRLLSDRFSAERPKGSFSTLEIQRTEQGDSAMYLCASSSGTGPNRGYTFGSGTRLTVV.

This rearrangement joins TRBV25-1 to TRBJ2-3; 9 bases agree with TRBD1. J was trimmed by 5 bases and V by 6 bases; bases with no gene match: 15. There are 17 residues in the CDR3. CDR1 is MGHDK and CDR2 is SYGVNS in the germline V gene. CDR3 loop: CASSYRVGQGGVDTQYF. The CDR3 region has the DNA TGTGCCAGCAGCTACCGAGTGGGACAGGGTGGGGTAGATACGCAGTATTTT.

The CDR3 loop is CASSFGVVGGSEQFF. The CDR3 DNA reads TGTGCCAGCAGTTTTGGGGTAGTAGGGGGCAGTGAGCAGTTCTTC. V gene TRBV27 combines with J gene TRBJ2-1; the match to TRBD1 covers 7 bases. V shed 3 bases and J 9 bases; nucleotides not matched to a gene: 11. Germline values: CDR1 MNHEY, CDR2 SMNVEV (reference sequence). The CDR3 totals 15 residues.

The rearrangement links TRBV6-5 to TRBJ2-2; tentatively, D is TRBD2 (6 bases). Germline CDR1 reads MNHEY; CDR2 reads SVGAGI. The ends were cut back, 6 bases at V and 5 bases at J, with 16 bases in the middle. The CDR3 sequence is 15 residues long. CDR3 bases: TGTGCCAGCAGCTACGCCGCGGGACGAACCGGGGAGCTGTTTTTT. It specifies CASSYAAGRTGELFF.

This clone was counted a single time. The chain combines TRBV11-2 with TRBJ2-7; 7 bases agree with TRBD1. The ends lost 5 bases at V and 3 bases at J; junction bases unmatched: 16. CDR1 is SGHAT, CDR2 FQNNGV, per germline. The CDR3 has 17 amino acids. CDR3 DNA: TGTGCCAGCAGCCCCATCCTCCTCCGGGACAGTCTCTACGAGCAGTACTTC. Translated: CASSPILLRDSLYEQYF.

CDR3 bases: TGCGCCAGCAGCGCCGACAGCATTTATGGCTACACCTTC. Translated, it gives CASSADSIYGYTF. The J gene is TRBJ1-2, the V gene TRBV5-1; D is perhaps TRBD1 (5 bases). From germline, CDR1 is SGHRS and CDR2 YFSETQ. This CDR3 has 13 amino acids. Deletions cut 4 bases from V and 5 bases from J, with 12 bases between.

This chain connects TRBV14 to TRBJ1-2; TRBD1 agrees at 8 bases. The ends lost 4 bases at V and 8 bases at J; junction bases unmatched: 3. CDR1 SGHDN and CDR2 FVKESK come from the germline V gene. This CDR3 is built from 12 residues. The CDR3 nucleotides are TGTGCCAGCAGCCTCTGGACAGGGGGCTACACCTTC. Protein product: CASSLWTGGYTF.

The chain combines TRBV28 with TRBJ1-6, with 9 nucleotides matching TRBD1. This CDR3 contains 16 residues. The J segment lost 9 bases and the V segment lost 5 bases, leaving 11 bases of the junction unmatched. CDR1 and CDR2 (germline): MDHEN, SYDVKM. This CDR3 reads CASSTTYTGGSSPLHF. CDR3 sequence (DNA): TGTGCCAGCAGTACCACCTACACAGGGGGCAGTTCACCCCTCCACTTT.

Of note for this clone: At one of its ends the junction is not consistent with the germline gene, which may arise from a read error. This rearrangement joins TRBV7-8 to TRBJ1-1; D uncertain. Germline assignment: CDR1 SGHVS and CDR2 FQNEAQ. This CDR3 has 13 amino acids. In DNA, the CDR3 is TGTGCCAGCAGTTTAGATTACAGAAGAGAAGCTTTCTTT. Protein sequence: CASSLDYRREAFF.

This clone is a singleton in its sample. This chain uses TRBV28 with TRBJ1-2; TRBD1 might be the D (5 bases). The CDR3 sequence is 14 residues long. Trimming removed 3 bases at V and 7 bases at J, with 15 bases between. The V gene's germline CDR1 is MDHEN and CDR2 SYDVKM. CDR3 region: CASSFVKGIGGYTF. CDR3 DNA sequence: TGTGCCAGCAGTTTTGTCAAGGGGATCGGTGGCTACACCTTC.

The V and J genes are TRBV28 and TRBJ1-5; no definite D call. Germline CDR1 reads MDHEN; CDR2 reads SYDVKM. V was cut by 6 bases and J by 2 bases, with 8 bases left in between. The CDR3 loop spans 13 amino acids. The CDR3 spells CASSWEGNQPQHF. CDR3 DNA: TGTGCCAGCAGCTGGGAGGGCAATCAGCCCCAGCATTTT.

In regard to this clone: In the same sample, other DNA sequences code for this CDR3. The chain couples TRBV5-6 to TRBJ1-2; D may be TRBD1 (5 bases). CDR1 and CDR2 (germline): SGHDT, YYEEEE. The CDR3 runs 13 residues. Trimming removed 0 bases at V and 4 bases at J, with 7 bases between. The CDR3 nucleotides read TGTGCCAGCAGCTTGGGACAGCTCTATGGCTACACCTTC. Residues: CASSLGQLYGYTF.

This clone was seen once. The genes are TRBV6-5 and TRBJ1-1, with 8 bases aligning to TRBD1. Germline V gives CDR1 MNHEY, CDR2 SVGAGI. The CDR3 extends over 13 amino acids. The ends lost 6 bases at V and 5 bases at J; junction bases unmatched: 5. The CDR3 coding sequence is TGTGCCAGCAGAGAGACAGGGGAAACTGAAGCTTTCTTT. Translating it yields CASRETGETEAFF.

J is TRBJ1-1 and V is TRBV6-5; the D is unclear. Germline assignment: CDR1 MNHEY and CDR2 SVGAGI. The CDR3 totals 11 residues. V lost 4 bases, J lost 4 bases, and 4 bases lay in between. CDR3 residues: CASSSITEAFF. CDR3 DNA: TGTGCCAGCAGTTCCATCACTGAAGCTTTCTTT.

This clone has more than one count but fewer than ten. This CDR3 reads CASSLSQVTFSNQPQHF. As DNA, the CDR3 is TGTGCCAGCAGCTTGAGTCAGGTTACTTTTAGCAATCAGCCCCAGCATTTT. The rearrangement joins TRBV5-8 to TRBJ1-5; no clear D gene. The V end lost 1 base, the J end lost 0 bases, and 14 bases lay between the germline ends. Germline CDR1 is SGHTS and CDR2 is YDEGEE. The CDR3 has 17 amino acids.

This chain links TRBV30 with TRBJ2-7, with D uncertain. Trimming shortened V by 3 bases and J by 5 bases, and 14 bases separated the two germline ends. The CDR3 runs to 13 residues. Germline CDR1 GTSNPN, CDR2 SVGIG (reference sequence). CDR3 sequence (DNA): TGTGCCTGGAGCCATCCTATTACCAACGAGCAGTACTTC. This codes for CAWSHPITNEQYF.

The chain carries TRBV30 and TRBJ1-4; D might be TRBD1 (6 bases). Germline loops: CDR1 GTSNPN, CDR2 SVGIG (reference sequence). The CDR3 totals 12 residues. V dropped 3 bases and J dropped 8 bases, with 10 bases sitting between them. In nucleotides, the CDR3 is TGTGCCTGGAGCGTGGGGGCGGAAAAACTGTTTTTT. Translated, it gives CAWSVGAEKLFF.

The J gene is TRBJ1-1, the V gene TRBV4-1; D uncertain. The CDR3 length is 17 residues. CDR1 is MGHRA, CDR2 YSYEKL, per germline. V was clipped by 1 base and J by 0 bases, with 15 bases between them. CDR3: CASSQGEVGVMNTEAFF. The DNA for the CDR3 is TGCGCCAGCAGCCAAGGGGAGGTGGGAGTCATGAACACTGAAGCTTTCTTT.

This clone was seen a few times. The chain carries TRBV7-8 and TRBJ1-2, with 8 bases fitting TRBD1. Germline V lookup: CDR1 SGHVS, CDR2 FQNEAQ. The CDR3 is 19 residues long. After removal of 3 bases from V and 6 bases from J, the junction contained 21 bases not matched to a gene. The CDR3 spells CASSLLVIGTGGKGDGYTF. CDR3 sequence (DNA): TGTGCCAGCAGCTTGCTGGTCATTGGGACAGGCGGAAAGGGGGATGGCTACACCTTC.

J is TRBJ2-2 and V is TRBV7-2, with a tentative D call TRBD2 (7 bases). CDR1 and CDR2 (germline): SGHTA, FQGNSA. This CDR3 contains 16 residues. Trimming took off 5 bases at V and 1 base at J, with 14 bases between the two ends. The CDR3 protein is CASSILGGVNTGELFF. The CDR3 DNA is TGTGCCAGCAGCATTTTAGGGGGGGTGAACACCGGGGAGCTGTTTTTT.